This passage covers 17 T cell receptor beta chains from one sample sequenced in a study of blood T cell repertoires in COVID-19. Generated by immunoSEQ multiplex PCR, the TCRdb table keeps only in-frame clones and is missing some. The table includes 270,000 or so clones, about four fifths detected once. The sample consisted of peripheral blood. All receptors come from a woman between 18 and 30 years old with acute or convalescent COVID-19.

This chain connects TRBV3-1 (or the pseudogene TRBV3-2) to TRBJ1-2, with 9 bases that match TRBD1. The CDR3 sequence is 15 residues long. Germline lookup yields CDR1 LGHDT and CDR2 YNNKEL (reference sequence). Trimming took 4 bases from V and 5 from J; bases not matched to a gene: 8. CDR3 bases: TGTGCCAGCAGCCGGAACCCGGGACAGGGTTATGGCTACACCTTC. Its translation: CASSRNPGQGYGYTF.

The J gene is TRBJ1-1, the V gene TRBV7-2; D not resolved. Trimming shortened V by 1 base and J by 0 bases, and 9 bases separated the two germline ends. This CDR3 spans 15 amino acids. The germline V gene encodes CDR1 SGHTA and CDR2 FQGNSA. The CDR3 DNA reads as TGTGCCAGCAGCTTAGAAGTCTATATGAACACTGAAGCTTTCTTT. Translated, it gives CASSLEVYMNTEAFF.

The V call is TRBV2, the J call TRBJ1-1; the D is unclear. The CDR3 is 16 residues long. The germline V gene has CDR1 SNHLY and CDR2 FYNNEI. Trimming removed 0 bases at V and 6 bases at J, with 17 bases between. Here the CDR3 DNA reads TGTGCCAGCAGTGAAGCGCTCCATTGGGTCCGGGCTGAAGCTTTCTTT. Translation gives CASSEALHWVRAEAFF. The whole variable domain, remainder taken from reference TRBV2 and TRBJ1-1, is EPEVTQTPSHQVTQMGQEVILRCVPISNHLYFYWYRQILGQKVEFLVSFYNNEISEKSEIFDDQFSVERPDGSNFTLKIRSTKLEDSAMYFCASSEALHWVRAEAFFGQGTRLTVV.

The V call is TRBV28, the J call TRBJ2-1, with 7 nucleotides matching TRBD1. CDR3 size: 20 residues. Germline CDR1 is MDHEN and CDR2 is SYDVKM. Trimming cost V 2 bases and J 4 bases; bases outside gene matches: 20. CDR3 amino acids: CASSLPLGDSPRVDYNEQFF. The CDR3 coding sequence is TGTGCCAGCAGTTTACCCCTAGGGGACAGCCCTAGAGTTGATTACAATGAGCAGTTCTTC.

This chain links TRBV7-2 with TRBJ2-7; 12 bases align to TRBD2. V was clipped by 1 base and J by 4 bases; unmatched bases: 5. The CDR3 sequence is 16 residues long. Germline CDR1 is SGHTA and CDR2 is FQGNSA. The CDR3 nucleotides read TGTGCCAGCAGCTTAGGCCTAGCGGGAGGGTATTACGAGCAGTACTTC. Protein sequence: CASSLGLAGGYYEQYF.

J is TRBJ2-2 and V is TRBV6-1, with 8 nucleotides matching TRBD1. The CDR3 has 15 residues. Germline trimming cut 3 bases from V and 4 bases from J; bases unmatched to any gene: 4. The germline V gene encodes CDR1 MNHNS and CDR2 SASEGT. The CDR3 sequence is CASSDRGRVTGELFF. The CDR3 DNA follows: TGTGCCAGCAGTGACAGGGGGCGGGTCACCGGGGAGCTGTTTTTT.

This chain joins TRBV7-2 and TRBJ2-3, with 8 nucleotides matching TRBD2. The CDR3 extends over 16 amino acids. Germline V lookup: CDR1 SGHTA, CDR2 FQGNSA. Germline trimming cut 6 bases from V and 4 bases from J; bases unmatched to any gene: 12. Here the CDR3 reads CASSLTSVGVADTQYF. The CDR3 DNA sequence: TGTGCCAGCAGTTTGACTAGCGTCGGGGTCGCAGATACGCAGTATTTT.

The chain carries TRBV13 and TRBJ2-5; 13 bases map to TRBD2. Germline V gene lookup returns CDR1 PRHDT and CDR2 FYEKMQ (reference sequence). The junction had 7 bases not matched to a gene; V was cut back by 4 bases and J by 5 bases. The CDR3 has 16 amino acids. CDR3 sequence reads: CASSYGTSGIHETQYF. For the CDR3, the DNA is TGTGCCAGCAGCTATGGGACTAGCGGGATTCATGAGACCCAGTACTTC.

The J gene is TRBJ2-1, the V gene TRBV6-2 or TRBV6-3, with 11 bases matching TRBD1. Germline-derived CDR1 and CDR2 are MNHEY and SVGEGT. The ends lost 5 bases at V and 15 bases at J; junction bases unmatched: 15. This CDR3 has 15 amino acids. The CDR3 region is CASSPSDRGLDSPFF. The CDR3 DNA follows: TGTGCCAGCAGTCCCTCGGACAGGGGGCTTGATTCGCCGTTCTTC.

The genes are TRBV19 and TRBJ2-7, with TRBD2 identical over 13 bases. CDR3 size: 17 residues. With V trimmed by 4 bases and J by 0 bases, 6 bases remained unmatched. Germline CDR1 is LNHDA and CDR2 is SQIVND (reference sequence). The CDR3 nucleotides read TGTGCCAGTAGTAGGAGACTAGCGGGAGGTCTCTCCTACGAGCAGTACTTC. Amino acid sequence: CASSRRLAGGLSYEQYF.

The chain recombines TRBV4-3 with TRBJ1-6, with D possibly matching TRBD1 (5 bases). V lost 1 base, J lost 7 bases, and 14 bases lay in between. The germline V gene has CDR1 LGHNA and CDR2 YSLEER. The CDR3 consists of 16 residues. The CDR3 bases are TGCGCCAGCAGCCAAGGCCAGACAGCGCAGAATTCACCCCTCCACTTT. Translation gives CASSQGQTAQNSPLHF.

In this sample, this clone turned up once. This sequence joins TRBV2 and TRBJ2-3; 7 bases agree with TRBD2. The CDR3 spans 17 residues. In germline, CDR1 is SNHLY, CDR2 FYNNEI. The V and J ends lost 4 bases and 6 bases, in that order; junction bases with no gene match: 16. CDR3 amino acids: CASSARSVTGGSDTQYF. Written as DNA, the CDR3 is TGTGCCAGCAGTGCCCGTAGCGTAACGGGAGGTTCTGATACGCAGTATTTT.

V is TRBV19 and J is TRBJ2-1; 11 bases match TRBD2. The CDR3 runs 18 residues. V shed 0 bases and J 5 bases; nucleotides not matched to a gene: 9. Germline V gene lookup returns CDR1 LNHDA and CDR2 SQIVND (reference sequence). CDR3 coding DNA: TGTGCCAGTAGTATAGACAAAGGACTAGCGGGCTTCCACAATGAGCAGTTCTTC. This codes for CASSIDKGLAGFHNEQFF.

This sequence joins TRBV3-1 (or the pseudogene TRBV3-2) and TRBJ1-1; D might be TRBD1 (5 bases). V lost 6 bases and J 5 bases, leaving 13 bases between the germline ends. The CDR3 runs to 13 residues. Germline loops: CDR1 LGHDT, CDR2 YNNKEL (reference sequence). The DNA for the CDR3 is TGTGCCAGCAGGGCGGGGGATCGGACTGAAGCTTTCTTT. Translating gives CASRAGDRTEAFF.

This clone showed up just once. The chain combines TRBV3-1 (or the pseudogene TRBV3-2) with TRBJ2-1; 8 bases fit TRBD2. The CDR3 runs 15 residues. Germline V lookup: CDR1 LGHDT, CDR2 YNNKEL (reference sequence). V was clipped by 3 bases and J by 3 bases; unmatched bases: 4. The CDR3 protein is CASSQTSENYNEQFF. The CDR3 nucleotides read TGTGCCAGCAGCCAGACTAGCGAGAACTACAATGAGCAGTTCTTC.

For the CDR3, the DNA is TGTGCCAGCAGCATTCAGGGGGACACTGAAGCTTTCTTT. Residues: CASSIQGDTEAFF. The J gene is TRBJ1-1, the V gene TRBV7-9; the match to TRBD1 covers 7 bases. V lost 5 bases to trimming and J lost 3 bases; unmatched junction nucleotides: 3. The CDR3 runs 13 residues. The germline V gene has CDR1 SEHNR and CDR2 FQNEAQ (reference sequence).

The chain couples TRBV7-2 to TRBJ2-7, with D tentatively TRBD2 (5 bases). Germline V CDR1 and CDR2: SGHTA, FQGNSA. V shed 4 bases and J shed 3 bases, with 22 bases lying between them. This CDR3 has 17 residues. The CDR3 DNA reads TGTGCCAGCAGCTATTACTCTTCCGGGCCGAGCGGCTACGAGCAGTACTTC. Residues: CASSYYSSGPSGYEQYF.